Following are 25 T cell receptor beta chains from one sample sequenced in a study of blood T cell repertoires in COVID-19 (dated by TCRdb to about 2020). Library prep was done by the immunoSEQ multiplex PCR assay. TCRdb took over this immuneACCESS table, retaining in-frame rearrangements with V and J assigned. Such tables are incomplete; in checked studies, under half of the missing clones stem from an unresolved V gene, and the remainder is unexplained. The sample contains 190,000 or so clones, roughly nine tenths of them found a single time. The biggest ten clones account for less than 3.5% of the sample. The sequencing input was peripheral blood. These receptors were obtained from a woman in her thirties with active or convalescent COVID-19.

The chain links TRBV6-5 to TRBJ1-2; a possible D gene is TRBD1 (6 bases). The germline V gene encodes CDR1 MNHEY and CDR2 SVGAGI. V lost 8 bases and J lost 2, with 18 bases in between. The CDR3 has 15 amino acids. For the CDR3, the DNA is TGTGCCAGCCTATCCGGGACATCTTCCAACTATGGCTACACCTTC. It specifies CASLSGTSSNYGYTF.

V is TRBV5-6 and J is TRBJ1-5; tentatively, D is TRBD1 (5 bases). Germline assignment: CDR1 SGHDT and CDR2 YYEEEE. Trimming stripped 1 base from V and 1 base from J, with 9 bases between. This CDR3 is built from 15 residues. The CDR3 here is CASSLNRFSNQPQHF. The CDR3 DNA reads TGTGCCAGCAGCTTGAACAGGTTCAGCAATCAGCCCCAGCATTTT.

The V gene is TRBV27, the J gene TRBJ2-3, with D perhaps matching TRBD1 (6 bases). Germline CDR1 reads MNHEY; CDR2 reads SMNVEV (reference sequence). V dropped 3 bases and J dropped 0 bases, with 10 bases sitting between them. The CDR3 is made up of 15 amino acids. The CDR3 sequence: CASSFRGYSTDTQYF. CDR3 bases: TGTGCCAGCAGTTTTAGGGGGTATAGCACAGATACGCAGTATTTT.

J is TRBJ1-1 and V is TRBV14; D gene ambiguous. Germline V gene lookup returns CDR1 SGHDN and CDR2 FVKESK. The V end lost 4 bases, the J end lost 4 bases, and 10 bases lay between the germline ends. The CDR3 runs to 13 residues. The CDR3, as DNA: TGTGCCAGCAGCCCGCCTAGGCGCACTGAAGCTTTCTTT. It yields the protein CASSPPRRTEAFF.

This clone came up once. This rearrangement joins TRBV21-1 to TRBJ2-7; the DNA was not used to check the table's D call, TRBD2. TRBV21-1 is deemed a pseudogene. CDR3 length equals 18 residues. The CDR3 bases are TGTGCCAGCAGCAGTGGAAGGACTAGCGGGGGATCGGCCTACGAGCAGTACTTC. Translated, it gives CASSSGRTSGGSAYEQYF.

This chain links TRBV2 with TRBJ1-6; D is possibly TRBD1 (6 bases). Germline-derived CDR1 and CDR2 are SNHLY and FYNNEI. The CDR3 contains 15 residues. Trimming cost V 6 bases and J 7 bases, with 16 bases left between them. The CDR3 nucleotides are TGTGCCAGCAGCCCCCGGGGGGGCAGGAATTCACCCCTCCACTTT. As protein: CASSPRGGRNSPLHF.

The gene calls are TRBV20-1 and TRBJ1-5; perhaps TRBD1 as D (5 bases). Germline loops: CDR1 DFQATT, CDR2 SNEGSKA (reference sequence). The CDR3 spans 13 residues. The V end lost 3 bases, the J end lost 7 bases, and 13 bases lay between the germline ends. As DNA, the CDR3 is TGCAGTGCTAGTAATTCCAGGGCCCAGCCCCAGCATTTT. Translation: CSASNSRAQPQHF.

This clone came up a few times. CDR3 region: CASSLAPQGRRSSGNTIYF. CDR3 nucleotide sequence: TGTGCCAGCAGCTTAGCGCCACAGGGGAGGAGGTCTTCTGGAAACACCATATATTTT. The rearrangement links TRBV7-8 to TRBJ1-3, with TRBD1 matching over 7 bases. Germline-derived CDR1 and CDR2 are SGHVS and FQNEAQ. Losses at the gene ends were 0 bases for V and 1 base for J; bases not matched to a gene: 12. CDR3 size: 19 residues.

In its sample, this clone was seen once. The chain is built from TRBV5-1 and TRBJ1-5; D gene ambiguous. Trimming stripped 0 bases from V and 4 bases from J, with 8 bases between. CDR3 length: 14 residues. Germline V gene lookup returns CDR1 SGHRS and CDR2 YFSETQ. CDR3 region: CASSLDGGNQPQHF. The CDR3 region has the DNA TGCGCCAGCAGCTTGGACGGCGGAAATCAGCCCCAGCATTTT. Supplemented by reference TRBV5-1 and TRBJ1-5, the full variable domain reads KAGVTQTPRYLIKTRGQQVTLSCSPISGHRSVSWYQQTPGQGLQFLFEYFSETQRNKGNFPGRFSGRQFSNSRSEMNVSTLELGDSALYLCASSLDGGNQPQHFGDGTRLSIL.

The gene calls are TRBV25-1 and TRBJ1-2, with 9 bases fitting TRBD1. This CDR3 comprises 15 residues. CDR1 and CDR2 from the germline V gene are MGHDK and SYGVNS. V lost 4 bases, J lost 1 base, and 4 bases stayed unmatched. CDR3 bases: TGTGCCAGCAGTGGACGGACAGGGGTTAACTATGGCTACACCTTC. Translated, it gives CASSGRTGVNYGYTF.

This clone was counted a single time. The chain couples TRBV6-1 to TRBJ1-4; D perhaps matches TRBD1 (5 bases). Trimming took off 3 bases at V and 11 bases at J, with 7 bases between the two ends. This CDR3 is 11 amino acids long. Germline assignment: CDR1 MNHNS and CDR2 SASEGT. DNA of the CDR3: TGTGCCAGCAGTGAGGGGGGTAAACTGTTTTTT. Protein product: CASSEGGKLFF.

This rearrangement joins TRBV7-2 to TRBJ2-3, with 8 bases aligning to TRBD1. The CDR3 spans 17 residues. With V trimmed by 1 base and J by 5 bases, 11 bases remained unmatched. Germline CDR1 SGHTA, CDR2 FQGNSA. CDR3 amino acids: CASSLGYRGTGGDTQYF. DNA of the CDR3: TGTGCCAGCAGCTTAGGTTACAGGGGGACAGGAGGAGATACGCAGTATTTT.

CDR3 amino acids: CASSRQTGPTGELFF. Written as DNA, the CDR3 is TGTGCCAGTAGTAGACAGACAGGACCCACCGGGGAGCTGTTTTTT. This rearrangement joins TRBV19 to TRBJ2-2; D might be TRBD1 (6 bases). The germline V gene encodes CDR1 LNHDA and CDR2 SQIVND (reference sequence). The length of the CDR3 is 15 residues. V was trimmed by 4 bases and J by 4 bases, leaving 13 bases between them.

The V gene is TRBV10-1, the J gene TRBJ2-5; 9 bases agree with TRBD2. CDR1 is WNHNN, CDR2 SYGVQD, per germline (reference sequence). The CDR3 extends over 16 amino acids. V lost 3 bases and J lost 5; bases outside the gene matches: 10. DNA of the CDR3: TGCGCCAGCAGTGACGGGGTAGCGGGAGCTCAGGAGACCCAGTACTTC. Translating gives CASSDGVAGAQETQYF.

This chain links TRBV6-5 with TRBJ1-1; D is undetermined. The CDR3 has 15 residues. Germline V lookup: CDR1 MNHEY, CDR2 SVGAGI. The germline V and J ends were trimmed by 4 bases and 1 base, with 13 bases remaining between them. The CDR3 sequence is CASSSPRGENTEAFF. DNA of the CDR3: TGTGCCAGCAGTTCCCCCCGAGGAGAGAACACTGAAGCTTTCTTT.

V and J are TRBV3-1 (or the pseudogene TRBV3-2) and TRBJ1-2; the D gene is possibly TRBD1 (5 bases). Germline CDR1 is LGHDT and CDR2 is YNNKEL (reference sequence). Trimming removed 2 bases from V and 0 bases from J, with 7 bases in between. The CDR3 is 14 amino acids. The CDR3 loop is CASSQMTANYGYTF. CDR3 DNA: TGTGCCAGCAGCCAAATGACAGCTAACTATGGCTACACCTTC.

CDR3 DNA sequence: TGTGCCAGCAGTGAACAGGGGGCGGCCTCACCCCTCCACTTT. Residues: CASSEQGAASPLHF. The J gene is TRBJ1-6, the V gene TRBV6-4, with 9 bases that match TRBD1. The CDR3 runs to 14 residues. Germline V CDR1 and CDR2: MRHNA, SNTAGT. The ends lost 3 bases at V and 10 bases at J; junction bases unmatched: 4.

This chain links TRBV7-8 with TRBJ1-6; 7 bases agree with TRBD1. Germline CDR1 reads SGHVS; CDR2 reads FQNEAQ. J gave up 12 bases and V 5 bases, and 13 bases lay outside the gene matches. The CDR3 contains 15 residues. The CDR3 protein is CASSQEGQTAKPLHF. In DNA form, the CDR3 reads TGTGCCAGCAGCCAGGAGGGACAGACAGCCAAACCCCTCCACTTT.

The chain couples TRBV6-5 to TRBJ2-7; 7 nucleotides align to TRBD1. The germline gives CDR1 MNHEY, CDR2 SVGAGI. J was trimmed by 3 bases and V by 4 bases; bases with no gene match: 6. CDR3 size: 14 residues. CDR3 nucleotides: TGTGCCAGCAGTTGGGGACAGACCAACTACGAGCAGTACTTC. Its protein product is CASSWGQTNYEQYF.

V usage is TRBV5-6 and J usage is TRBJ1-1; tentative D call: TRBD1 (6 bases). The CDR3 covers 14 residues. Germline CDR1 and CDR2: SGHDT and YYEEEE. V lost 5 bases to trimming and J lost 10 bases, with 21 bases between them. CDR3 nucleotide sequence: TGTGCCAGCAGGGACCTGGGGGGGCTACAAGGAGCTTTCTTT. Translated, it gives CASRDLGGLQGAFF.

The DNA of the CDR3 is TGTGCCAGCAGGGTCCCAGGGGTTGACGCCGGGGAGCTGTTTTTT. Its protein is CASRVPGVDAGELFF. The chain carries TRBV6-5 and TRBJ2-2; D is possibly TRBD1 (6 bases). The V and J ends lost 6 bases and 6 bases respectively, with 17 bases between them. The germline gives CDR1 MNHEY, CDR2 SVGAGI. The CDR3 has 15 amino acids.

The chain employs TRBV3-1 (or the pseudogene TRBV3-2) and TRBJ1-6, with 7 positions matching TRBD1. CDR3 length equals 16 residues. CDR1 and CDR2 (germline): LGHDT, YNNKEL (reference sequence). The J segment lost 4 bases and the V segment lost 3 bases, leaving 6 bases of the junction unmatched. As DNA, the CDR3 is TGTGCCAGCAGCCAGGACAGGCTCTCATATAATTCACCCCTCCACTTT. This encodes CASSQDRLSYNSPLHF.

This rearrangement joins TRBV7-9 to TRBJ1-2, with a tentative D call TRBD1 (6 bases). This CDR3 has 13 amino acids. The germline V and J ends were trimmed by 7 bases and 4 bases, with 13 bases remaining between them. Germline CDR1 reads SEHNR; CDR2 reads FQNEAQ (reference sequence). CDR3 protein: CASTGTSLYGYTF. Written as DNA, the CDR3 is TGTGCCAGCACCGGGACAAGTCTCTATGGCTACACCTTC.

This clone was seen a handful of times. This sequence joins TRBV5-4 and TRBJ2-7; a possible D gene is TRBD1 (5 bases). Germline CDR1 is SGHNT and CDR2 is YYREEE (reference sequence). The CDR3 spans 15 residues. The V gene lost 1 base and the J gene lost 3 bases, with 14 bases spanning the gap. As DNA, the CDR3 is TGTGCCAGCAGCTTGCTTGGGGCTGAGATCTACGAGCAGTACTTC. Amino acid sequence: CASSLLGAEIYEQYF.

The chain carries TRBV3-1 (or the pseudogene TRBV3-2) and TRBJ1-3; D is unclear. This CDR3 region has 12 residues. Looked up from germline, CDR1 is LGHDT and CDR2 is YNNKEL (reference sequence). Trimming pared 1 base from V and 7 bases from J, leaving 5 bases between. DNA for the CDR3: TGTGCCAGCAGCCAAGTCGAGAACACCATATATTTT. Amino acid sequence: CASSQVENTIYF.